This T cell receptor (beta chain) was documented in a study of blood T cells in healthy people across ages. Together with a sample-barcoded 5' primer, a J-beta primer mix was included in a second PCR lasting about 6 to 11 cycles. TCRdb independently ran MiXCR on the 5' RACE reads; one entry per CDR3 protein. The sample includes 800,000 to 950,000 distinct CDR3 sequences, roughly 28% of them seen just once. This clonotype was found many times. Deletions cut 7 bases from V and 4 bases from J, with 19 bases between. CDR3 length: 15 amino acids. The germline gives CDR1 MNHEY, CDR2 SVGAGI. In addition, the sample was reused for a study of T cells of mothers and their children. That report notes: Reads recorded for TCR beta CDR3 numbered over 8 million per mother and around 2.8 million per child.

This chain connects TRBV6-5 to TRBJ1-2, with D possibly TRBD1 on 6 matching bases. The receptor was derived from a woman in her forties in good health. The sample comprised blood. CDR3: CASTPGTLRSYGYTF. For the CDR3, the DNA is TGTGCCAGCACCCCCGGGACACTCAGGAGCTATGGCTACACCTTC.